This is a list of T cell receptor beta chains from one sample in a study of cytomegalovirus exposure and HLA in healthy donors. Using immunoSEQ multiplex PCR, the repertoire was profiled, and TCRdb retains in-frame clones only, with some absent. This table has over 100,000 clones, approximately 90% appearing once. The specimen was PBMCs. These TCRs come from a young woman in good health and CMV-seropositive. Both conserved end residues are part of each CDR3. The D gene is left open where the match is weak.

CDR3 protein: CAWSVKDRRNYGYTF
CDR3 DNA: TGTGCCTGGAGTGTGAAGGACAGAAGAAACTATGGCTACACCTTC
CDR3 length: 15
D gene: .
V gene: TRBV30
J gene: TRBJ1-2

CDR3 protein: CASRRQGISGNTIYF
CDR3 DNA: TGTGCCAGCAGACGCCAGGGGATTTCGGGAAACACCATATATTTT
CDR3 length: 15
D gene: .
V gene: TRBV2
J gene: TRBJ1-3

CDR3 protein: CASSPSSGVGEQYF
CDR3 DNA: TGTGCCAGCAGCCCCTCTAGCGGGGTTGGTGAGCAGTACTTC
CDR3 length: 14
D gene: TRBD2
V gene: TRBV7-9
J gene: TRBJ2-7

CDR3 protein: CASSIATTSRDTQYF
CDR3 DNA: TGTGCCAGTAGTATAGCTACGACTAGTCGGGATACGCAGTATTTT
CDR3 length: 15
D gene: .
V gene: TRBV19
J gene: TRBJ2-3

CDR3 protein: CASSPQGVETQYF
CDR3 DNA: TGTGCCAGCTCCCCACAGGGGGTTGAGACCCAGTACTTC
CDR3 length: 13
D gene: TRBD1
V gene: TRBV18
J gene: TRBJ2-5

CDR3 protein: CASRTGIANEKLFF
CDR3 DNA: TGTGCCAGCAGGACAGGAATAGCTAATGAAAAACTGTTTTTT
CDR3 length: 14
D gene: .
V gene: TRBV2
J gene: TRBJ1-4

CDR3 protein: CASRRGTYEQYF
CDR3 DNA: TGTGCCAGCAGGCGAGGGACCTACGAGCAGTACTTC
CDR3 length: 12
D gene: .
V gene: TRBV11-2
J gene: TRBJ2-7

CDR3 protein: CASSSLAGGRSYEQYF
CDR3 DNA: TGTGCCAGCAGCTCTTTAGCGGGGGGTCGATCCTACGAGCAGTACTTC
CDR3 length: 16
D gene: TRBD2
V gene: TRBV11-2
J gene: TRBJ2-7

CDR3 protein: CASSSRLPLQREAYNEQFF
CDR3 DNA: TGTGCCAGCAGCTCCCGTTTACCCCTCCAGCGGGAGGCCTACAATGAGCAGTTCTTC
CDR3 length: 19
D gene: TRBD2
V gene: TRBV5-4
J gene: TRBJ2-1

CDR3 protein: CASSSGVGYTF
CDR3 DNA: TGTGCCAGCAGCTCAGGGGTTGGCTACACCTTC
CDR3 length: 11
D gene: .
V gene: TRBV7-9
J gene: TRBJ1-2

CDR3 protein: CASGQSSYNEQFF
CDR3 DNA: TGTGCCAGCGGACAGAGCTCCTACAATGAGCAGTTCTTC
CDR3 length: 13
D gene: .
V gene: TRBV6-5
J gene: TRBJ2-1